This T cell receptor beta chain was retrieved from a study of OX40 agonist ivuxolimab in advanced cancers. Overall study context: Ivuxolimab, an agonistic anti-OX40 (CD134) antibody, was given to patients. Three patients, one with hepatocellular carcinoma and two with cutaneous melanoma, responded partially.

Clones were sequenced by immunoSEQ multiplex PCR, and TCRdb holds only the in-frame ones, with some missing. The sample gives 61,000 or so clones, 80% to 85% of which show up once; 3.4% is in the top ten. Comment on this clone: Its antigen is as yet unknown.

Study-wide results and caveats: The study found that CD8+ T cells averaged more expanded clones than CD4+. Partial responders at 0.1-3.0 mg/kg showed near-lowest clonal expansion.

V lost 6 bases and J lost 1, with 12 bases in between. From germline, CDR1 is MDHEN and CDR2 SYDVKM. The CDR3 consists of 14 residues. This sequence was found in an adult with an advanced solid tumor such as melanoma, head and neck, liver or kidney cancer. The J gene is TRBJ1-1, the V gene TRBV28, with a tentative D call TRBD1 (6 bases). Sequences were derived from CD4+ or CD8+ T cells sorted from blood, sampled in a trial of the OX40 agonist ivuxolimab. CDR3 region: CASRYSGENTEAFF. Written as DNA, the CDR3 is TGTGCCAGCAGGTATTCAGGGGAGAACACTGAAGCTTTCTTT. The complete variable domain, with remaining parts taken from reference TRBV28 and TRBJ1-1, reads DVKVTQSSRYLVKRTGEKVFLECVQDMDHENMFWYRQDPGLGLRLIYFSYDVKMKEKGDIPEGYSVSREKKERFSLILESASTNQTSMYLCASRYSGENTEAFFGQGTRLTVV.